A single sample gave rise to the 25 T cell receptor beta chains below, sequenced in a study of blood T cell repertoires in COVID-19. The assay was immunoSEQ multiplex PCR, and TCRdb's table has in-frame clones only and misses some. This sample carries about 200,000 clones, 80% to 90% of them seen once, and the ten largest clones take almost 5%. Sample: peripheral blood. The receptors were sampled from an elderly woman with acute or convalescent COVID-19.

This sequence joins TRBV25-1 and TRBJ1-4; 9 nucleotides align to TRBD1. This CDR3 is 13 amino acids long. In germline, CDR1 is MGHDK, CDR2 SYGVNS. The V gene end was trimmed by 7 bases and the J gene end by 4 bases; junction bases not matched to a gene: 1. Here the CDR3 reads CASTTGGNEKLFF. The CDR3 nucleotides are TGTGCCAGCACGACAGGGGGTAATGAAAAACTGTTTTTT.

V is TRBV29-1 and J is TRBJ2-3, with 7 bases fitting TRBD2. The CDR3 contains 13 residues. CDR1 is SQVTM, CDR2 ANQGSEA, per germline. With V trimmed by 3 bases and J by 3 bases, 3 bases remained unmatched. CDR3 region: CSVEVSGTDTQYF. The CDR3 DNA is TGCAGCGTTGAGGTTAGCGGGACAGATACGCAGTATTTT.

The rearrangement links TRBV11-3 to TRBJ1-6; 9 nucleotides agree with TRBD1. Trimming at V came to 5 bases and at J to 9 bases, leaving 5 bases not matched to a gene. This CDR3 region has 14 residues. From germline, CDR1 is SGHNT and CDR2 YENEEA. The CDR3 nucleotides read TGTGCCAGCAGCGCCGGGACAGGGAGTTCACCCCTCCACTTT. It specifies CASSAGTGSSPLHF. The full variable domain, completed using reference TRBV11-3 and TRBJ1-6, is EAGVVQSPRYKIIEKKQPVAFWCNPISGHNTLYWYLQNLGQGPELLIRYENEEAVDDSQLPKDRFSAERLKGVDSTLKIQPAELGDSAVYLCASSAGTGSSPLHFGNGTRLTVT.

This chain uses TRBV15 with TRBJ2-1, with D possibly TRBD2 on 6 matching bases. The CDR3 consists of 16 residues. V was trimmed by 5 bases and J by 0 bases, leaving 14 bases between them. CDR1 is LNHNV and CDR2 is YYDKDF in the germline V gene (reference sequence). This chain's CDR3 is CATSGLLAVSYNEQFF. CDR3 nucleotide sequence: TGTGCCACCAGCGGATTACTAGCCGTCTCCTACAATGAGCAGTTCTTC.

The V and J genes are TRBV7-8 and TRBJ2-6; D gene unclear. Trimming shortened V by 3 bases and J by 4 bases, and 13 bases separated the two germline ends. The CDR3 totals 16 residues. Germline V gives CDR1 SGHVS, CDR2 FQNEAQ. The CDR3 reads CASSFPSRAGANVLTF. In DNA, the CDR3 is TGTGCCAGCAGCTTCCCCTCGAGAGCCGGGGCCAACGTCCTGACTTTC. Based on the CDR3 plus reference TRBV7-8 and TRBJ2-6, the full variable domain is GAGVSQSPRYKVAKRGQDVALRCDPISGHVSLFWYQQALGQGPEFLTYFQNEAQLDKSGLPSDRFFAERPEGSVSTLKIQRTQQEDSAVYLCASSFPSRAGANVLTFGAGSRLTVL.

This chain links TRBV2 with TRBJ1-5; D gene uncertain. V lost 2 bases and J 7 bases, leaving 12 bases between the germline ends. Per germline, CDR1 SNHLY and CDR2 FYNNEI. The CDR3 sequence is 14 residues long. CDR3 residues: CASSEIYPEQPQHF. The CDR3 nucleotides read TGTGCCAGCAGTGAAATTTATCCGGAGCAGCCCCAGCATTTT.

This clone occurred once. J is TRBJ1-2 and V is TRBV5-6; D is unresolved. Germline loops: CDR1 SGHDT, CDR2 YYEEEE. The CDR3 has 12 amino acids. V was cut by 1 base and J by 6 bases, with 7 bases left in between. The CDR3 coding sequence is TGTGCCAGCAGCTTGAAAGGAGATGGCTACACCTTC. It yields the protein CASSLKGDGYTF.

This clone was counted at least ten times. At one of its ends the junction is not consistent with the germline gene, which may arise from a read error. The rearrangement joins TRBV7-7 to TRBJ2-2, with D possibly TRBD1 on 6 matching bases. Germline V gene data show CDR1 as SSHAT and CDR2 as FNYEAQ (reference sequence). The CDR3 runs to 15 residues. CDR3 protein: CASSSGATNTGELFF. CDR3 bases: TGTGCTAGCAGCTCAGGGGCGACAAACACCGGGGAGCTGTTTTTT. Supplemented by reference TRBV7-7 and TRBJ2-2, the full variable domain reads GAGVSQSPRYKVTKRGQDVTLRCDPISSHATLYWYQQALGQGPEFLTYFNYEAQPDKSGLPSDRFSAERPEGSISTLTIQRTEQRDSAMYRCASSSGATNTGELFFGEGSRLTVL.

The rearrangement joins TRBV11-3 to TRBJ2-1; 8 nucleotides agree with TRBD2. The germline V gene encodes CDR1 SGHNT and CDR2 YENEEA. The CDR3 has 14 residues. With 6 bases clipped from V and 9 bases from J, the junction kept 10 bases outside the gene matches. As DNA, the CDR3 is TGTGCCAGCAGTCGCGATAGCGGGGAGGGTGAGCAGTTCTTC. Its protein is CASSRDSGEGEQFF.

This chain links TRBV12-3 or TRBV12-4 with TRBJ1-2, with a tentative D call TRBD1 (6 bases). Between the trimmed V and J ends, which lost 4 bases and 7 bases, there was a span of 13 bases. The CDR3 is made up of 13 amino acids. In nucleotides, the CDR3 is TGTGCCAGCAGTTATAAAGGACAGATTGGCTACACCTTC. It encodes CASSYKGQIGYTF.

This chain uses TRBV6-6 with TRBJ2-5, with D tentatively TRBD2 (5 bases). Trimming stripped 0 bases from V and 4 bases from J, with 6 bases between. The V gene's germline CDR1 is MNHNY and CDR2 SVGAGI (reference sequence). The CDR3 sequence is 13 residues long. CDR3 amino acids: CASSYSAGETQYF. As DNA, the CDR3 is TGTGCCAGCAGTTACTCGGCGGGAGAGACCCAGTACTTC.

The CDR3, as DNA: TGTGCCAGTACCCGACAGGGGTCCTTCTCTGGGGCCAACGTCCTGACTTTC. Amino acids: CASTRQGSFSGANVLTF. The chain joins TRBV19 to TRBJ2-6; 8 nucleotides align to TRBD1. CDR3 length: 17 residues. With V trimmed by 7 bases and J by 0 bases, 8 bases remained unmatched. CDR1 and CDR2 from the germline V gene are LNHDA and SQIVND (reference sequence).

This chain connects TRBV7-9 to TRBJ1-1; D ambiguous. Trimming left V 3 bases short and J 1 base short, with 9 bases between. The CDR3 consists of 14 residues. Germline lookup yields CDR1 SEHNR and CDR2 FQNEAQ (reference sequence). As DNA, the CDR3 is TGTGCCAGCAGCTTGGAGGCCCCGAACACTGAAGCTTTCTTT. Its protein product is CASSLEAPNTEAFF. Based on the CDR3 plus reference TRBV7-9 and TRBJ1-1, the full variable domain is DTGVSQNPRHKITKRGQNVTFRCDPISEHNRLYWYRQTLGQGPEFLTYFQNEAQLEKSRLLSDRFSAERPKGSFSTLEIQRTEQGDSAMYLCASSLEAPNTEAFFGQGTRLTVV.

The V and J genes are TRBV2 and TRBJ2-5, with 7 bases aligning to TRBD2. This CDR3 has 13 amino acids. Germline CDR1 reads SNHLY; CDR2 reads FYNNEI. V shed 9 bases and J 5 bases; nucleotides not matched to a gene: 9. The CDR3 sequence: CARGAGPRETQYF. The CDR3 DNA reads as TGTGCCAGAGGAGCGGGGCCTAGGGAGACCCAGTACTTC.

V and J are TRBV30 and TRBJ1-1; D not certain. The CDR3 length is 12 residues. V was clipped by 3 bases and J by 4 bases, with 9 bases between them. CDR1 is GTSNPN and CDR2 is SVGIG in the germline V gene (reference sequence). CDR3 residues: CAWSRVSTEAFF. CDR3 coding DNA: TGTGCCTGGAGCCGGGTGAGCACTGAAGCTTTCTTT.

The chain couples TRBV19 to TRBJ1-3; 7 nucleotides line up with TRBD1. V gave up 5 bases and J gave up 4 bases; unmatched junction bases: 8. CDR3 length: 15 residues. Germline values: CDR1 LNHDA, CDR2 SQIVND (reference sequence). CDR3 protein: CASSGDRALGNTIYF. The CDR3, as DNA: TGTGCCAGTAGTGGCGACAGGGCGCTCGGAAACACCATATATTTT.

The chain joins TRBV27 to TRBJ1-2, with D perhaps TRBD1 (5 bases). Germline CDR1 and CDR2: MNHEY and SMNVEV (reference sequence). Trimming left V 2 bases short and J 2 bases short, with 12 bases between. The CDR3 has 15 residues. CDR3 in amino acids: CASSLVGQNNYGYTF. The CDR3 bases are TGTGCCAGCAGTTTAGTGGGGCAGAACAACTATGGCTACACCTTC.

This chain links TRBV15 with TRBJ1-4; D remains unclear. This CDR3 is 18 amino acids long. Germline CDR1 LNHNV, CDR2 YYDKDF (reference sequence). Between the trimmed V and J ends, which lost 1 base and 2 bases, there was a span of 17 bases. CDR3 nucleotides: TGTGCCACCAGCAGAGTTTTAACCGGGGATAAGACTAATGAAAAACTGTTTTTT. Translated: CATSRVLTGDKTNEKLFF. The full variable domain, rest sourced from reference TRBV15 and TRBJ1-4, is DAMVIQNPRYQVTQFGKPVTLSCSQTLNHNVMYWYQQKSSQAPKLLFHYYDKDFNNEADTPDNFQSRRPNTSFCFLDIRSPGLGDTAMYLCATSRVLTGDKTNEKLFFGSGTQLSVL.

The chain carries TRBV5-1 and TRBJ2-7, with 7 nucleotides matching TRBD1. V lost 0 bases, J lost 5 bases, and 8 bases stayed unmatched. Germline V gives CDR1 SGHRS, CDR2 YFSETQ. This CDR3 comprises 15 residues. The CDR3 loop is CASSLGDSGMDEQYF. The DNA of the CDR3 is TGCGCCAGCAGCTTGGGGGACAGTGGAATGGACGAGCAGTACTTC.

The V and J genes are TRBV29-1 and TRBJ1-2; a possible D gene is TRBD1 (6 bases). Trimming removed 6 bases from V and 2 bases from J, with 13 bases in between. There are 13 residues in the CDR3. Germline V gene sequence: CDR1 SQVTM, CDR2 ANQGSEA. CDR3 region: CSVGGDTNYGYTF. In DNA, the CDR3 is TGCAGCGTGGGGGGGGACACCAACTATGGCTACACCTTC.

This chain uses TRBV18 with TRBJ1-2; 8 bases agree with TRBD1. With 5 bases clipped from V and 4 bases from J, the junction kept 6 bases outside the gene matches. The length of the CDR3 is 14 residues. CDR1 and CDR2 (germline): KGHSH, LQKENI. The CDR3: CASSVTGGVYGYTF. Here the CDR3 DNA reads TGTGCCAGCTCAGTAACAGGGGGTGTCTATGGCTACACCTTC.

V is TRBV6-4 and J is TRBJ2-1; tentatively, D is TRBD1 (7 bases). The V gene lost 4 bases and the J gene lost 9 bases, with 16 bases spanning the gap. The CDR3 spans 14 residues. From germline, CDR1 is MRHNA and CDR2 SNTAGT. CDR3 loop: CASSGQGGYSEQFF. The CDR3 DNA is TGTGCCAGCAGTGGTCAGGGGGGTTATAGTGAGCAGTTCTTC.

This chain connects TRBV7-9 to TRBJ1-1; D ambiguous. The CDR3 totals 11 residues. The ends were cut back, 2 bases at V and 11 bases at J, with 9 bases in the middle. Germline V lookup: CDR1 SEHNR, CDR2 FQNEAQ (reference sequence). CDR3 region: CASSLSGGAFF. In DNA form, the CDR3 reads TGTGCCAGCAGCTTAAGCGGAGGGGCTTTCTTT. The variable domain in full, with the rest retrieved from reference TRBV7-9 and TRBJ1-1, is DTGVSQNPRHKITKRGQNVTFRCDPISEHNRLYWYRQTLGQGPEFLTYFQNEAQLEKSRLLSDRFSAERPKGSFSTLEIQRTEQGDSAMYLCASSLSGGAFFGQGTRLTVV.

V usage is TRBV7-2 and J usage is TRBJ2-5; TRBD1 is a possible D gene (8 bases). This CDR3 has 17 amino acids. Per germline, CDR1 SGHTA and CDR2 FQGNSA. V lost 5 bases and J 9 bases, leaving 28 bases between the germline ends. The CDR3 protein is CASSPPNPHGTGGAQYF. CDR3 nucleotide sequence: TGTGCCAGCAGCCCCCCCAACCCACACGGAACAGGGGGGGCCCAGTACTTC.

The chain joins TRBV10-3 to TRBJ2-6, with a possible D match to TRBD2 (6 bases). Germline V CDR1 and CDR2: ENHRY, SYGVKD. The V end was cut by 4 bases, the J end by 2 bases, with 9 bases between. This CDR3 has 15 amino acids. CDR3 region: CAISGRGAGANVLTF. In DNA form, the CDR3 reads TGTGCCATCAGTGGGCGGGGTGCTGGGGCCAACGTCCTGACTTTC.